This T cell receptor beta chain was captured in a study of Graves' ophthalmopathy and Graves' hyperthyroidism. Whole-study findings and limits: Among expanded thyroid clonotypes above 0.001 frequency, most also occurred in blood.

This clonotype showed up many times. Its cognate antigen is unknown. RNA transcripts were the template, and TCR beta CDR3 regions were amplified from them. First-round RT-PCR used HTBI primers; second-round multiplex PCR followed. TCRdb reprocessed the multiplex PCR reads via MiXCR and lists one record per CDR3 protein. The sample holds 150,000 or so distinct CDR3 sequences, under 40% seen once. Ophthalmopathy was moderately-to-severely active, CAS at least 3, NOSPECS at least 4, lasting under 3 months. Pregnancy or lactation, uncontrolled infections and other autoimmune diseases were grounds for excluding patients. The source is a woman aged 40 to 50 with Graves' ophthalmopathy. Specimen: peripheral blood.

CDR3 region: CASRAGYTEAFF. The CDR3 bases are TGTGCCAGCAGAGCGGGGTACACTGAAGCTTTCTTT. The rearrangement joins TRBV6-5 to TRBJ1-1; D is ambiguous. The germline CDR1 and CDR2 sequences are MNHEY and SVGAGI. Trimming shortened V by 6 bases and J by 3 bases, and 8 bases separated the two germline ends. This CDR3 is 12 amino acids long.